This TCR beta chain was captured in a study of blood T cell repertoires in COVID-19. About the research overall: From the United States, Italy and Spain came samples of acute and convalescent COVID-19. PBMCs, B-cell-depleted T cells, or T cells were the source of the cDNA or gDNA that made up the material.

Under the authors' procedure: Nucleated cell number was recorded as an estimate derived from reference gene primer amplification. Produced via immunoSEQ multiplex PCR; TCRdb's table is partial and in-frame only. V, J and clone size were drawn from that table, and D and trimming were deduced from the DNA. The sample has 55,000 to 80,000 clones, around 85% seen once. The CDR3 consists of 16 residues. After removal of 3 bases from V and 1 base from J, the junction contained 3 bases not matched to a gene. Germline CDR1 and CDR2: MGHRA and YSYEKL. The sample was peripheral blood. The TCR was taken from an elderly woman with active or convalescent COVID-19. V gene TRBV4-1 combines with J gene TRBJ2-3, with TRBD2 matching over 11 bases. Here the CDR3 DNA reads TGCGCCAGCAGCCACTTTAGCGGGGGGGGCACAGATACGCAGTATTTT. It translates to CASSHFSGGGTDTQYF.